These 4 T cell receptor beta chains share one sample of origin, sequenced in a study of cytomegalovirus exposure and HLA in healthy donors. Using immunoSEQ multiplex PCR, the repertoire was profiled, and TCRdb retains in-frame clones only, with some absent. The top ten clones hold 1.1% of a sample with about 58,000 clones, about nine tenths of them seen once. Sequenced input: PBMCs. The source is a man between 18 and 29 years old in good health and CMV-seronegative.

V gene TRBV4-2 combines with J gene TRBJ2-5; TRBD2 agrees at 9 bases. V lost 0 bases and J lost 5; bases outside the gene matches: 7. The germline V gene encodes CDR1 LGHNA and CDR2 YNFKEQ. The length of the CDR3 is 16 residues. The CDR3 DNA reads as TGTGCCAGCAGCCAAGAGAGGCGGGAGGGGGGGGAGACCCAGTACTTC. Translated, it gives CASSQERREGGETQYF.

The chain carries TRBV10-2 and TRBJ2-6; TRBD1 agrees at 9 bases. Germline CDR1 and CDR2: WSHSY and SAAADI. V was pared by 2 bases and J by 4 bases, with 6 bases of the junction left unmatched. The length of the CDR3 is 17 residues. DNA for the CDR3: TGCGCCAGCAGTGAGACAGGGGGCGTTTCAGGGGCCAACGTCCTGACTTTC. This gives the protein CASSETGGVSGANVLTF.

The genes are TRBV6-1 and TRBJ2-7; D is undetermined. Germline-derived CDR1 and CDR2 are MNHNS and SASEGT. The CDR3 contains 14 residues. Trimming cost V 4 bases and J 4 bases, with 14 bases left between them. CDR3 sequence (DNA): TGTGCCAGCAGTGGGGTAGCAACCACTTACGAGCAGTACTTC. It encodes CASSGVATTYEQYF.

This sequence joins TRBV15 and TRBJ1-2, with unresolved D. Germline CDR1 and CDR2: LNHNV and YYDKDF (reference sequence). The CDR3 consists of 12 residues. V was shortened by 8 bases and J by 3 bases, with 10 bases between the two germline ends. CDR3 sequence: CATGGEYYGYTF. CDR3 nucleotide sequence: TGTGCCACCGGTGGGGAGTACTATGGCTACACCTTC.